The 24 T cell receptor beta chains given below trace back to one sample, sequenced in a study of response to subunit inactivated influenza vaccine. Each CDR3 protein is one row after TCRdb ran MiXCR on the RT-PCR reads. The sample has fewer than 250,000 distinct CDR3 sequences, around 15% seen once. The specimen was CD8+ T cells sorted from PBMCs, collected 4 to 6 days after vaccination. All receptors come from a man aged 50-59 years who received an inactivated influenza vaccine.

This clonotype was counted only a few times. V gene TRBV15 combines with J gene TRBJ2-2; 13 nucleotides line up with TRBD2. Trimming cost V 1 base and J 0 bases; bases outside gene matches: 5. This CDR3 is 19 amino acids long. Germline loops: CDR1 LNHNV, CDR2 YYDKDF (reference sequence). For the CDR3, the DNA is TGTGCCACCAGCAGAGGGACTAGCGGGAGAGAGGCGAACACCGGGGAGCTGTTTTTT. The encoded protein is CATSRGTSGREANTGELFF. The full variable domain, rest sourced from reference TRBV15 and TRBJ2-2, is DAMVIQNPRYQVTQFGKPVTLSCSQTLNHNVMYWYQQKSSQAPKLLFHYYDKDFNNEADTPDNFQSRRPNTSFCFLDIRSPGLGDTAMYLCATSRGTSGREANTGELFFGEGSRLTVL.

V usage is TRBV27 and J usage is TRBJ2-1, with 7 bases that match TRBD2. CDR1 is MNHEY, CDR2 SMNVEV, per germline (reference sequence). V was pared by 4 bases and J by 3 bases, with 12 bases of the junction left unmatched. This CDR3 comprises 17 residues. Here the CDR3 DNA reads TGTGCCAGCAGTTCCGATTCGGGCGCTAGCGGCTACAATGAGCAGTTCTTC. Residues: CASSSDSGASGYNEQFF.

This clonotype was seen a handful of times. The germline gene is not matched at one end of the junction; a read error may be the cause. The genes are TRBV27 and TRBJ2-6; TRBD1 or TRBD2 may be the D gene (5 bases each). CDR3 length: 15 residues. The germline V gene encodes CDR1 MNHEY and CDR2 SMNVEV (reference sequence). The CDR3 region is CASSPLADGANVLTF. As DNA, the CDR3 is TGTGCCAGCAGTCCCTTGGCCGACGGGGCCAATGTCCTGACTTTC.

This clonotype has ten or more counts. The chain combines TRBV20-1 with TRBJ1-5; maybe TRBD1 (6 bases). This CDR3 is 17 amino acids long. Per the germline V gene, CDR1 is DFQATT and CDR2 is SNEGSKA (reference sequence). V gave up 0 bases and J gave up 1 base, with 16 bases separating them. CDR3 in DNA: TGCAGTGCTAGAGATGGCCCGAGGGGGATGAGCAATCAGCCCCAGCATTTT. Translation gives CSARDGPRGMSNQPQHF.

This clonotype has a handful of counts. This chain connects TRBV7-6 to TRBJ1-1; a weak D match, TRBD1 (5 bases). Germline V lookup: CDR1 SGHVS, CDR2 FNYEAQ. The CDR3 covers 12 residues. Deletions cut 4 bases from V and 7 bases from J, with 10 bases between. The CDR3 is CASSSDNGEAFF. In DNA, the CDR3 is TGTGCCAGCAGCTCGGACAACGGTGAAGCTTTCTTT. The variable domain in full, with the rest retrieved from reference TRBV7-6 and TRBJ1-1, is GAGVSQSPRYKVTKRGQDVALRCDPISGHVSLYWYRQALGQGPEFLTYFNYEAQQDKSGLPNDRFSAERPEGSISTLTIQRTEQRDSAMYRCASSSDNGEAFFGQGTRLTVV.

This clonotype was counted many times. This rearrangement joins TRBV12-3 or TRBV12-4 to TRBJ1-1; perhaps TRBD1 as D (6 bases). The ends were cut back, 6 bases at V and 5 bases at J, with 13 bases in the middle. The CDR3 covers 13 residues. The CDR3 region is CASSAGDGTEAFF. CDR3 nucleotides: TGTGCCAGCAGCGCAGGGGATGGTACTGAAGCTTTCTTT.

The CDR3, as DNA: TGTGCCAGCAGTTTTTTTCTGGTAGATACGCAGTATTTT. Translated, it gives CASSFFLVDTQYF. The rearrangement links TRBV12-3 or TRBV12-4 to TRBJ2-3; D uncertain. The CDR3 has 13 residues. V dropped 3 bases and J dropped 5 bases, with 9 bases sitting between them.

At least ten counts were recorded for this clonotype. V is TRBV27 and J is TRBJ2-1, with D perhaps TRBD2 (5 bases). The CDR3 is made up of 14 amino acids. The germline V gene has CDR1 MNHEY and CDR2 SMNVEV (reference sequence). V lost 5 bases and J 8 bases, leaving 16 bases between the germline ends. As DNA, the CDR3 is TGTGCCAGCAGTCCTTCGACTGCGGGCGATGAGCAGTTCTTC. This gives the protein CASSPSTAGDEQFF.

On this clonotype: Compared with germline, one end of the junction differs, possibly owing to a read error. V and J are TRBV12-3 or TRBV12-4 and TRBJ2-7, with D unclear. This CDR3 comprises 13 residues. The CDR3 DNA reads TGTGCCAGCAGTTTAGGTCCCCTGATAGATTTGGCTTTC. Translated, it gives CASSLGPLIDLAF.

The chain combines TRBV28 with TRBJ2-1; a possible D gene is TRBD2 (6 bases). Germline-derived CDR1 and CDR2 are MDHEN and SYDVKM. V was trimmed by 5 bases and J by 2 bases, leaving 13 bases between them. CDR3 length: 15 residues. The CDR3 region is CASSGSSVTYNEQFF. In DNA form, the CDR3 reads TGTGCCAGCAGTGGATCTAGCGTCACCTACAATGAGCAGTTCTTC.

CDR3: CASKFLGFSYNEQFF. CDR3 nucleotide sequence: TGTGCCAGCAAGTTCCTGGGCTTTTCCTACAATGAGCAGTTCTTC. V and J are TRBV7-2 and TRBJ2-1; D remains ambiguous. The CDR3 contains 15 residues. V lost 7 bases to trimming and J lost 1 base, with 14 bases between them. In germline, CDR1 is SGHTA, CDR2 FQGNSA.

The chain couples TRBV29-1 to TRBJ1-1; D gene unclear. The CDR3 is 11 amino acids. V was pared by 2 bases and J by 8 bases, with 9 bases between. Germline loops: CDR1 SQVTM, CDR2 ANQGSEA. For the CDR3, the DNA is TGCAGCGTTGAACCCTCCGCGGAAGCTTTCTTT. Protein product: CSVEPSAEAFF.

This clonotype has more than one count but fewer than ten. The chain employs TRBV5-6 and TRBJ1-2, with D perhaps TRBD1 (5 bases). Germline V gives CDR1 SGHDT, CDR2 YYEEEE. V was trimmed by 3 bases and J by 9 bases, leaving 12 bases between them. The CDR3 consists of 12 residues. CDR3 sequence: CASSSMTDRYTF. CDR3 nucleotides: TGTGCCAGCAGCTCCATGACAGACCGCTACACCTTC.

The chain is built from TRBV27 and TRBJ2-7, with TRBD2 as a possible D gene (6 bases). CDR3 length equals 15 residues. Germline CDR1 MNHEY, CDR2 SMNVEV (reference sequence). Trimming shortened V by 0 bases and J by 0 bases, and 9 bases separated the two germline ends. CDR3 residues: CASSLSGGYSYEQYF. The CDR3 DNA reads TGTGCCAGCAGTTTATCGGGGGGATACTCCTACGAGCAGTACTTC.

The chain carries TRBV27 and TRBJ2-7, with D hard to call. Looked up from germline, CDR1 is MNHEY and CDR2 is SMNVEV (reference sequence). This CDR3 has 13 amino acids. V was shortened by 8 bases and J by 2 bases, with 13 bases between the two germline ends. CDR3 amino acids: CASALGSPYEQYF. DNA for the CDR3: TGTGCCAGCGCGTTGGGGTCCCCCTACGAGCAGTACTTC.

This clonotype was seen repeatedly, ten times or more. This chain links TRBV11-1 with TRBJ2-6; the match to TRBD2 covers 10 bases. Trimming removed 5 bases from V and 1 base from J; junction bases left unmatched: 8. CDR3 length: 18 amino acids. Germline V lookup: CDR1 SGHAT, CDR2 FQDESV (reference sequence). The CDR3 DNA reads TGTGCCAGCAGCCATAGCGGGAGGCTACCTTCTGGGGCCAACGTCCTGACTTTC. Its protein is CASSHSGRLPSGANVLTF.

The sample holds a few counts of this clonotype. The DNA for the CDR3 is TGTGCCAGCAGCTTGGCGGCCCGGGGAACAGATACGCAGTATTTT. This encodes CASSLAARGTDTQYF. The gene calls are TRBV11-2 and TRBJ2-3; a possible D gene is TRBD2 (5 bases). The CDR3 has 15 amino acids. The V gene lost 3 bases and the J gene lost 3 bases, with 13 bases spanning the gap. CDR1 and CDR2 from the germline V gene are SGHAT and FQNNGV.

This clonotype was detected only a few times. The CDR3 DNA is TGTGCCAGCAGTTACGGGAACGGCGACCAGTTCTTC. Its translation: CASSYGNGDQFF. The chain has TRBV6-5 and TRBJ2-1, with D hard to call. The CDR3 is 12 amino acids. The V gene lost 2 bases and the J gene lost 13 bases, with 12 bases spanning the gap. Germline CDR1 and CDR2: MNHEY and SVGAGI.

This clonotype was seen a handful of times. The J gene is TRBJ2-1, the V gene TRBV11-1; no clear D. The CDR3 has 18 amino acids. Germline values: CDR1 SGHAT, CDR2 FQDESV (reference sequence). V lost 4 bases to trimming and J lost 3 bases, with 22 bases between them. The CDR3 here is CASSSSRATRVGYNEQFF. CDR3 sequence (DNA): TGTGCCAGCAGCTCATCAAGGGCGACAAGGGTGGGCTACAATGAGCAGTTCTTC.

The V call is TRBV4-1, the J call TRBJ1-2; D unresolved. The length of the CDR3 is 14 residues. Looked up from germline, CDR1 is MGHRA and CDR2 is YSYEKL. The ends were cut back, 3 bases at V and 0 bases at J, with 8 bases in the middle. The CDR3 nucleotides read TGCGCCAGCAGCCACAGTTCGGCTAACTATGGCTACACCTTC. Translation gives CASSHSSANYGYTF.

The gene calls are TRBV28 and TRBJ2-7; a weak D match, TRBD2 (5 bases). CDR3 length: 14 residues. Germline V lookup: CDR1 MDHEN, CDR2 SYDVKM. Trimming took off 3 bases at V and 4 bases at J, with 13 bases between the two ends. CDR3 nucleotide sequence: TGTGCCAGCAGTTTTCGAGGGAGTCGGTACGAGCAGTACTTC. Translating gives CASSFRGSRYEQYF.

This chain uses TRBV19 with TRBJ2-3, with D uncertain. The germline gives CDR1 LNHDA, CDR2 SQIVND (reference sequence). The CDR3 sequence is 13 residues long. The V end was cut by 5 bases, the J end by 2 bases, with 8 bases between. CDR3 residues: CASSAYITDTQYF. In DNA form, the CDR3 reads TGTGCCAGTAGTGCCTACATCACAGATACGCAGTATTTT.

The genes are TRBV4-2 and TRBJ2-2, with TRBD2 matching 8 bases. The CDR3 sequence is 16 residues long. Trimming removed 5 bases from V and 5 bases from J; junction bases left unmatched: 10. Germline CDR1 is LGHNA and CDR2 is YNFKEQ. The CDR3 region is CASSSAYSGATGELFF. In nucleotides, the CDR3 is TGTGCCAGCAGCAGTGCGTATAGCGGGGCAACCGGGGAGCTGTTTTTT.

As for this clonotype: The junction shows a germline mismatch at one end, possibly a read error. The CDR3 protein is CASSPPDTGELLF. For the CDR3, the DNA is TGCGCCAGCAGCCCCCCGGACACCGGGGAGCTGCTTTTT. J is TRBJ2-2 and V is TRBV4-1; D possibly matches TRBD1 or TRBD2 (5 bases each). CDR1 is MGHRA and CDR2 is YSYEKL in the germline V gene. The CDR3 extends over 13 amino acids.